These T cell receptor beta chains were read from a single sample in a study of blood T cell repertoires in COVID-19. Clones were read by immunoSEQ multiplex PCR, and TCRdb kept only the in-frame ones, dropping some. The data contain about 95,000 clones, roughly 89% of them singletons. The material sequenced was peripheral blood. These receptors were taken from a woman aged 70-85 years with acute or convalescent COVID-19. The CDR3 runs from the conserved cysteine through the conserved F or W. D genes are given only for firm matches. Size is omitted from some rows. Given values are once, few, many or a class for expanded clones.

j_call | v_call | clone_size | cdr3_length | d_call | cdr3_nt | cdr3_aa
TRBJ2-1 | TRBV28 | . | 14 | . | TGTGCCAGCAGTTTGGAGCACTCCTACAATGAGCAGTTCTTC | CASSLEHSYNEQFF
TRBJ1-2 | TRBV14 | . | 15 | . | TGTGCCAGCAGTCCCTACCAGGCCCCTAGCGTCGGCTACACCTTC | CASSPYQAPSVGYTF
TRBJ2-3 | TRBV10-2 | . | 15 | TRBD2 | TGCGCCAGCAGTGATAATCGGCGGGGGAGCGATACGCAGTATTTT | CASSDNRRGSDTQYF
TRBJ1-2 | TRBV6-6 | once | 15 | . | TGTGCCAGCAGTTACTCGAGCCAAGATGGCTATGGCTACACCTTC | CASSYSSQDGYGYTF
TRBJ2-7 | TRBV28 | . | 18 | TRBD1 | TGTGCCAGCACCTCCTCGACAGGGGGCGCCCGTTTCTCCTACGAGCAGTACTTC | CASTSSTGGARFSYEQYF
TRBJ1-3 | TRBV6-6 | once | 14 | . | TGTGCCAGCACTACCGGGGGAGGTGGAAACACCATATATTTT | CASTTGGGGNTIYF
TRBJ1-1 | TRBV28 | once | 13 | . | TGTGCCAGCAGTTTAGAGGGTAGGGTCTGGGCTTTCTTT | CASSLEGRVWAFF
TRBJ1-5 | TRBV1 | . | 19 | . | TGCACCAGCAGCCACCCCCATGGGAGGGTCCGAGCTAGCAATCAGCCCCAGCATTTT | CTSSHPHGRVRASNQPQHF
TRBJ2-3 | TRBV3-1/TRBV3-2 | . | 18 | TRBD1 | TGTGCCAGCAGCCAAGAAATACCGGGACAGGGTCACCCAGATACGCAGTATTTT | CASSQEIPGQGHPDTQYF
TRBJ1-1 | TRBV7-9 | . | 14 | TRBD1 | TGTGCCAGCAGCTTAAGACAGGGGGGAACTGAAGCTTTCTTT | CASSLRQGGTEAFF
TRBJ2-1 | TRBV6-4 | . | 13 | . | TGTGCCAGCAGTGACAACGGGGTAAATGAGCAGTTCTTC | CASSDNGVNEQFF
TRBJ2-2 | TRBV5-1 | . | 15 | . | TGCGCCAGCAGCTTGGGCCAGCGGCACACCGGGGAGCTGTTTTTT | CASSLGQRHTGELFF
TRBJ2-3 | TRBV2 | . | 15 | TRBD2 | TGTGCCAGCACTATCGGACTAGCGGGGGGGGATACGCAGTATTTT | CASTIGLAGGDTQYF
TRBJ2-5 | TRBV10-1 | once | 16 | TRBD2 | TGCGCCAGCAGCCGCCGGACTAGCGGGGCTCAAGAGACCCAGTACTTC | CASSRRTSGAQETQYF
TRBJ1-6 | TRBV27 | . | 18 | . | TGTGCCAGCAGTTTGAGTTTGTTTGGGACACCCCATAATTCACCCCTCCACTTT | CASSLSLFGTPHNSPLHF
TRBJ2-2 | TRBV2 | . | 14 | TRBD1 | TGTGCCAGCAGTGATGGGACAGGGGCCGGGGAGCTGTTTTTT | CASSDGTGAGELFF
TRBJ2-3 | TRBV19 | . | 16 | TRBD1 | TGTGCCAGTAGTATTATCCGGGACAGGGTAACAGATACGCAGTATTTT | CASSIIRDRVTDTQYF
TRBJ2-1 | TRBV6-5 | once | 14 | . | TGTGCCAGCAGTTACTCAACGGGGGACAATGAGCAGTTCTTC | CASSYSTGDNEQFF
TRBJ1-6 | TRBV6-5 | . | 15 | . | TGTGCCAGCAGTCGCCGGGACAATCTTAATTCACCCCTCCACTTT | CASSRRDNLNSPLHF
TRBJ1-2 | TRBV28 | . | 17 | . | TGTGCCAGCAGTATCATCTCTGCGGCAGGGAGGTTCTATGGCTACACCTTC | CASSIISAAGRFYGYTF
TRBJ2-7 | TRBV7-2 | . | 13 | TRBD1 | TGTGCCAGCAGCTTTTACAGGGGATACGAGCAGTACTTC | CASSFYRGYEQYF
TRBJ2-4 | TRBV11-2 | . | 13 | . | TGTGCCAGCAGCTTAGAGCAAGGGGCCATTCAGTACTTC | CASSLEQGAIQYF
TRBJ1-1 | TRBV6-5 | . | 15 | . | TGTGCCAGCAGTTATTCTGCAGGGAAGAACACTGAAGCTTTCTTT | CASSYSAGKNTEAFF
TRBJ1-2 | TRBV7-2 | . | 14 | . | TGTGCCAGCAGCTCCTACGGGGTTTCGTATGGCTACACCTTC | CASSSYGVSYGYTF
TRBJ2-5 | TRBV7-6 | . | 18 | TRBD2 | TGTGCCAGCAGCCCCCGGACTAGCGGGGGAGGTTCGCGAGAGACCCAGTACTTC | CASSPRTSGGGSRETQYF
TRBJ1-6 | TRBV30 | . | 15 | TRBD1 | TGTGCCGGCCAACCCGGGACAGGGTATAATTCACCCCTCCACTTT | CAGQPGTGYNSPLHF
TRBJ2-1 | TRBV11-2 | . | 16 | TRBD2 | TGTGCCAGCAGCACTTGGACTAGCGGGAGTGGCAATGAGCAGTTCTTC | CASSTWTSGSGNEQFF
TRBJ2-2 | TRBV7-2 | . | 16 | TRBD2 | TGTGCCAGCAGCTTAGTTAGCGGGGGGGCGCCCGGGGAGCTGTTTTTT | CASSLVSGGAPGELFF
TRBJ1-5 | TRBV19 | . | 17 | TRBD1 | TGTGCCAGTAGTATAGGACAGGGACGCTCCAACTGGGAGGCCCAGCATTTT | CASSIGQGRSNWEAQHF
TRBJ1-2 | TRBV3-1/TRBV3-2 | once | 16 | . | TGTGCCAGCAGCTCAAGGGAGTTGGCAGGGACTGCGGGCTACACCTTC | CASSSRELAGTAGYTF
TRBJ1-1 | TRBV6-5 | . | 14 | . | TGTGCCAGCAGTCCTGGGCAGGGTCGCACTGAAGCTTTCTTT | CASSPGQGRTEAFF
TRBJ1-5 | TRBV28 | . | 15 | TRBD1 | TGTGCCAGCAGTGTTACAGGGGGAGTGACTCAGCCCCAGCATTTT | CASSVTGGVTQPQHF
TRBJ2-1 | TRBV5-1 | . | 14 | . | TGCGCCAGCAGCTTGGCCATGTATCGGAATGAGCAGTTCTTC | CASSLAMYRNEQFF
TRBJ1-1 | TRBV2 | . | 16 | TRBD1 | TGTGCCAGCAGTGGAGGGACAGGGGTTCGCCCCACTGAAGCTTTCTTT | CASSGGTGVRPTEAFF
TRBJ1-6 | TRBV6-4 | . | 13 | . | TGTGCCAGCAGTGTTGGGGCGAATTCACCCCTCCACTTT | CASSVGANSPLHF
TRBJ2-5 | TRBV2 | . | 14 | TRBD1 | TGTGCCAGCACCGTACAGGGGGCAGTTGAGACCCAGTACTTC | CASTVQGAVETQYF
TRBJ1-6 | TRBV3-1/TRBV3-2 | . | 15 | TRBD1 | TGTGCCAGCAGCCACCAGGGACAGTATAATTCACCCCTCCACTTT | CASSHQGQYNSPLHF
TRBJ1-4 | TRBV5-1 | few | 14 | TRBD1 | TGCGCCAGCAGCACCGGGACAGGGAATGAAAAACTGTTTTTT | CASSTGTGNEKLFF
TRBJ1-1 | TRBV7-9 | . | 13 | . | TGTGCCAGCAGCTTACGAGAAAACACTGAAGCTTTCTTT | CASSLRENTEAFF
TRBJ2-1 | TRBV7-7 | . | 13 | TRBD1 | TGTGCCAGCAGCTTGACAGGGCAAAATGAGCAGTTCTTC | CASSLTGQNEQFF
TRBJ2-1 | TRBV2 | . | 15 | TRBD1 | TGTGCCAGCAGTTCGGACAGGGGGGGGTACAATGAGCAGTTCTTC | CASSSDRGGYNEQFF
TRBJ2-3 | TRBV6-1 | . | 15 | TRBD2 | TGTGCCAGCAGTGAAAGGGCGGGGGGCACAGATACGCAGTATTTT | CASSERAGGTDTQYF
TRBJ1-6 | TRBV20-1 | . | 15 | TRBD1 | TGCAGTGCTAGTATAGGGGGCGCTGATAATTCACCCCTCCACTTT | CSASIGGADNSPLHF
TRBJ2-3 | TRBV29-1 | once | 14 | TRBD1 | TGCAGCGTGGGACAGGGGGCTAGCACAGATACGCAGTATTTT | CSVGQGASTDTQYF
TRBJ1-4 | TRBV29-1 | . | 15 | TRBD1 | TGCAGCGGGATACCAACAGGGGGTGGGGATGAAAAACTGTTTTTT | CSGIPTGGGDEKLFF
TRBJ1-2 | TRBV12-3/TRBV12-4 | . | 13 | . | TGTGCCAGCAGTTCCTCGACAGGCTATGGCTACACCTTC | CASSSSTGYGYTF
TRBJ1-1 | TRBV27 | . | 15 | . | TGTGCCAGCAGTCCCCGGGGGGGAGGGGGCACTGAAGCTTTCTTT | CASSPRGGGGTEAFF
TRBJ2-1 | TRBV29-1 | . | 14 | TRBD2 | TGCAGCGTTGATATTAGCGGGCGCTACAATGAGCAGTTCTTC | CSVDISGRYNEQFF
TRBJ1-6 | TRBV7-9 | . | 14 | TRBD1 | TGTGCCAGCAGCTTTCCCGGGACAGTCACACCCCTCCACTTT | CASSFPGTVTPLHF
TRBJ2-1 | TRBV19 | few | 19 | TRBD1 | TGTGCCAGTAGTATAAGGGGGACAGGGACCCGAACGACTTACAATGAGCAGTTCTTC | CASSIRGTGTRTTYNEQFF
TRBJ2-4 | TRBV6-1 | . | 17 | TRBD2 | TGTGCCAGCAGTGAATCGGGGGGGGCCTTAGCCAAAAACATTCAGTACTTC | CASSESGGALAKNIQYF
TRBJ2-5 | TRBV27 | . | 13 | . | TGTGCCAGCAGTTTTGGGTTGGGCGAGACCCAGTACTTC | CASSFGLGETQYF
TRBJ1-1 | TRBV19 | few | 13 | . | TGTGCCAGTAGTATCCGGGGGGAGGCTGAAGCTTTCTTT | CASSIRGEAEAFF
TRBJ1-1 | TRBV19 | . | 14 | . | TGTGCCAGTAAACCCTCCTCAACAAACACTGAAGCTTTCTTT | CASKPSSTNTEAFF
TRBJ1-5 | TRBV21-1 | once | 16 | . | TGTGCCAGCAGCAAAGGGCGGAGAATTGGCAATCAGCCCCAGCATTTT | CASSKGRRIGNQPQHF
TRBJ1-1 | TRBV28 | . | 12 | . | TGTGCCAGCAGCCAGGTGAACACTGAAGCTTTCTTT | CASSQVNTEAFF
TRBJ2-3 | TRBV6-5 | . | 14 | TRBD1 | TGTGCCAGCAGTTACGGACAGGGCACAGATACGCAGTATTTT | CASSYGQGTDTQYF
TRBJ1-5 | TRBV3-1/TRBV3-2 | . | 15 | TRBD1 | TGTGCCAGCAGCCGCGGGGGACAGGGCAATCAGCCCCAGCATTTT | CASSRGGQGNQPQHF